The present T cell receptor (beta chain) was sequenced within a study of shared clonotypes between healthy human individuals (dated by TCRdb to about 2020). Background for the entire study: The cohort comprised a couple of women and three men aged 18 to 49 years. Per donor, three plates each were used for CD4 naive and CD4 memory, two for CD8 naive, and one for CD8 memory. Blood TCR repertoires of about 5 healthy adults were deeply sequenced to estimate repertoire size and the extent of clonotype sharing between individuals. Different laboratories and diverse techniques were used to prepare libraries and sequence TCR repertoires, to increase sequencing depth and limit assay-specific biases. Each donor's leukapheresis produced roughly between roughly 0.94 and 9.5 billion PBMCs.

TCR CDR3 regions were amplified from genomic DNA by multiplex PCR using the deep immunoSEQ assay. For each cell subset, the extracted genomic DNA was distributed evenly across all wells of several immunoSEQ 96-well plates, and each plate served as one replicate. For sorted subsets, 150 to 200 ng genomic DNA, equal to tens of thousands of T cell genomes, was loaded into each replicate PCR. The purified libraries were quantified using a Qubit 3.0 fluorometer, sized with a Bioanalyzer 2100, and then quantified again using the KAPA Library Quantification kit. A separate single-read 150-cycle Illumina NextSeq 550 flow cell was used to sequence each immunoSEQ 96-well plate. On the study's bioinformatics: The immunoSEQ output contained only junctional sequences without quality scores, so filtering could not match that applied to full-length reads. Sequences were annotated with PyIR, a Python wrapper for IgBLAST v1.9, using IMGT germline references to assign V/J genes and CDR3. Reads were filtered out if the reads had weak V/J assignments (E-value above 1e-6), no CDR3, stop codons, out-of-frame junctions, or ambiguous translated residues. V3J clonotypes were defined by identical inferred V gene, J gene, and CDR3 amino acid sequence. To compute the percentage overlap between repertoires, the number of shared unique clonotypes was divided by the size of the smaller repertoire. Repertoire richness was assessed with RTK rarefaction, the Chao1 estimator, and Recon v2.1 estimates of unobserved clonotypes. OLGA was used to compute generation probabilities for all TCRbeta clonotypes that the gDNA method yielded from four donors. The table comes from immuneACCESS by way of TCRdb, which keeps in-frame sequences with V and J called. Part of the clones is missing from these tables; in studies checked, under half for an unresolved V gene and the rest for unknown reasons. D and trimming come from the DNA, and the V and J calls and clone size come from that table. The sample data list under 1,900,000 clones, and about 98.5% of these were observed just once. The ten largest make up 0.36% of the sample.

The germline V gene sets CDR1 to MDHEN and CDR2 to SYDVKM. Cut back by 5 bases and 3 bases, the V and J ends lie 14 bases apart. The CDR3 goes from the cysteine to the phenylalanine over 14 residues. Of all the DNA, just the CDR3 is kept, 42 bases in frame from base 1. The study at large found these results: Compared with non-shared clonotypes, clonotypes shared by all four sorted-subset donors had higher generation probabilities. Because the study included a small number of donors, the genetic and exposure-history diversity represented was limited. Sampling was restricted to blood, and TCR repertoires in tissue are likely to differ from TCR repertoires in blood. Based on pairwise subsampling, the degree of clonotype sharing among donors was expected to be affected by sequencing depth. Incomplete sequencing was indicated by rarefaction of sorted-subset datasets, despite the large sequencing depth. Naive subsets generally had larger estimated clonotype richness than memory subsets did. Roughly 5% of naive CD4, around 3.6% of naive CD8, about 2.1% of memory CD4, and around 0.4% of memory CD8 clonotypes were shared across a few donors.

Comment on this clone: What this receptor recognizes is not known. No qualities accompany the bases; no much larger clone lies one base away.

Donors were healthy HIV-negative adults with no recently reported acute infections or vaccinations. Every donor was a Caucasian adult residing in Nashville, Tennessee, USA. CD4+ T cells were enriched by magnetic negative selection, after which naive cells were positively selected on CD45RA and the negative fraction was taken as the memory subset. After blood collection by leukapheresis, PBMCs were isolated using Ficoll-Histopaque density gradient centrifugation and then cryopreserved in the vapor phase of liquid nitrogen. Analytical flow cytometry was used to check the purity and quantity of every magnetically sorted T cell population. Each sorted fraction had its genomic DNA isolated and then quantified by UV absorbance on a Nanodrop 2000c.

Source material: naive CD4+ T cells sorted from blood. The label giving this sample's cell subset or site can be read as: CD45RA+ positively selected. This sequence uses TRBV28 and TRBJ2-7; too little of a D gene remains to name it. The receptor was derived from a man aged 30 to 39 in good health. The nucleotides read TGTGCCAGCAGTCAAAGTGGGGTGCGCTACGAGCAGTACTTC. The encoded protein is CASSQSGVRYEQYF.